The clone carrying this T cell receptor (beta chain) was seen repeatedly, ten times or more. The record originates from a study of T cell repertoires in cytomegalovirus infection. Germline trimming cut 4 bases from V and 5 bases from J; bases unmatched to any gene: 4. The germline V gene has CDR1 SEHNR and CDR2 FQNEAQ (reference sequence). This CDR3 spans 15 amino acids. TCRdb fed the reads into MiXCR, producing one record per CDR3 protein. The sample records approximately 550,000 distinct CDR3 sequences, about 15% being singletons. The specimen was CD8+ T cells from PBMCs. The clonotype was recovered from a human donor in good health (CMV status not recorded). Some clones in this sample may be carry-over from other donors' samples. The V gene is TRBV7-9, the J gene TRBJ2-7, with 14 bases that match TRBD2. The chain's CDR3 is CASSSTSGRVNEQYF. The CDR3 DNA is TGTGCCAGCAGCTCGACTAGCGGGAGGGTGAACGAGCAGTACTTC.